The entry below gives a single T cell receptor (beta chain) sequence along with its context. Its antigen is undetermined. This sample is drawn from a study of OX40 agonist ivuxolimab in advanced cancers. Overall study: Ivuxolimab is a fully human IgG2 antibody that activates OX40 (CD134). The study, taken as a whole, reports: Which antigen the expanded peripheral T cells recognized is unknown. Blood T cells, both CD4+ and CD8+, expanded clonally by week 6 at 0.1 to 3.0 mg/kg.

In germline, CDR1 is MNHEY, CDR2 SVGAGI. The length of the CDR3 is 14 residues. V gave up 4 bases and J gave up 0 bases, with 7 bases separating them. Repertoires were generated with immunoSEQ multiplex PCR, while TCRdb's copy carries only in-frame clones and drops some. The table shows roughly 100,000 clones, with around 90% occurring only once. This chain uses TRBV6-5 with TRBJ2-4; no clear D. The TCR sequence derives from an adult with an advanced solid tumor such as melanoma, head and neck, liver or kidney cancer. This specimen was CD4+ or CD8+ T cells sorted from blood, taken in a trial of the OX40 agonist ivuxolimab. The CDR3 loop is CASSSFLAKNIQYF. In DNA form, the CDR3 reads TGTGCCAGCAGTTCGTTCTTAGCCAAAAACATTCAGTACTTC.